The rows below give T cell receptor beta chains drawn from one sample of a study of blood T cell repertoires in COVID-19. Some clones are missing from TCRdb's copy, which holds only in-frame ones; the method was immunoSEQ multiplex PCR. The table has roughly 150,000 clones, about 88% seen once; the top ten hold around 19%. Sequencing used peripheral blood. The receptors shown here come from a woman of 80 years or more with acute or convalescent COVID-19. CDR3s include the opening cysteine and the closing phenylalanine or tryptophan. D genes are given only for firm matches. Size is stated for part of the rows, as once, few or many counts, or as a class when the clone is expanded.

J | V | D | size | DNA | CDR3
TRBJ2-2 | TRBV6-6 | TRBD1 | - | TGTGCCAGCAGTTGGGGACAGCCAAACACCGGGGAGCTGTTTTTT | CASSWGQPNTGELFF
TRBJ1-5 | TRBV4-1 | - | few | TGCGCCAGCAGCCAAGATCTAAGTCGGGAACAGCCCCAGCATTTT | CASSQDLSREQPQHF
TRBJ2-5 | TRBV25-1 | - | - | TGTGCCAGCACCCAAGCGGGACAACCCCAAGAGACCCAGTACTTC | CASTQAGQPQETQYF
TRBJ1-6 | TRBV2 | TRBD1 | - | TGTGCCAGCAGTGGGTTAGGGGGCGACTCACCCCTCCACTTT | CASSGLGGDSPLHF
TRBJ2-2 | TRBV11-3 | - | - | TGTGCCAGCGGGGCAGCCGCGAACACCGGGGAGCTGTTTTTT | CASGAAANTGELFF
TRBJ2-5 | TRBV7-8 | TRBD2 | - | TGTGCCAGCAGCTTAGCGGTGGCGGGGGGGCTAGAGACCCAGTACTTC | CASSLAVAGGLETQYF
TRBJ2-2 | TRBV12-3/TRBV12-4 | - | few | TGTGCCAGCAGTCGACTAGTCTCCGGGGAGCTGTTTTTT | CASSRLVSGELFF
TRBJ1-6 | TRBV19 | - | - | TGTGCCAGTAGTGTCCGACAGAATTCACCCCTCCACTTT | CASSVRQNSPLHF
TRBJ1-5 | TRBV7-2 | - | - | TGTGCCAGCAGCATCTTCACAGAGCAGCCCCAGCATTTT | CASSIFTEQPQHF
TRBJ1-1 | TRBV30 | TRBD1 | - | TGTGCCTGGAGGAGGGACAGGGGGCTGATGAACACTGAAGCTTTCTTT | CAWRRDRGLMNTEAFF
TRBJ2-1 | TRBV24-1 | TRBD2 | - | TGTGCCACCAGTGATTTCGAGACTAGCGGGGGGGTGCAGCAGTTCTTC | CATSDFETSGGVQQFF
TRBJ2-3 | TRBV11-2 | TRBD2 | - | TGTGCCAGCAGCTTAACCCACCCCTTAACTAGCGGAGGGGGGGATACGCAGTATTTT | CASSLTHPLTSGGGDTQYF
TRBJ1-2 | TRBV6-6 | - | - | TGTGCCAGCAGTTTCGGTTCTGTGAAAGATGGCTACACCTTC | CASSFGSVKDGYTF
TRBJ2-7 | TRBV5-6 | TRBD1 | - | TGTGCCAGCAGCACGACAGGGGGAGCCTACGAGCAGTACTTC | CASSTTGGAYEQYF
TRBJ1-4 | TRBV2 | - | - | TGTGCCAGCAGAGATCCAGGGGCGGCTAATGAAAAACTGTTTTTT | CASRDPGAANEKLFF
TRBJ1-3 | TRBV18 | - | - | TGTGCCAGCTCACCATCCTCGCCGGGCTCTGGAAACACCATATATTTT | CASSPSSPGSGNTIYF
TRBJ2-7 | TRBV7-9 | TRBD1 | - | TGTGCCAGCAGTCCTAAACAGCGACAGGGCCACGAGCAGTACTTC | CASSPKQRQGHEQYF
TRBJ2-3 | TRBV15 | - | few | TGTGCCACCAGCAGAAGACAGGATCCCGCAGATACGCAGTATTTT | CATSRRQDPADTQYF
TRBJ1-3 | TRBV7-9 | - | - | TGTGCCAGCAGCTCAACATGGGGAAACACCATATATTTT | CASSSTWGNTIYF
TRBJ1-3 | TRBV5-4 | - | few | TGTGCCAGCAGCATACAGGGCTTGAATTCTGGAAACACCATATATTTT | CASSIQGLNSGNTIYF
TRBJ1-5 | TRBV19 | TRBD1 | - | TGTGCCAGCCGCGGACAGGGGGCAGGTCAGCCCCAGCATTTT | CASRGQGAGQPQHF
TRBJ2-7 | TRBV11-1 | TRBD2 | - | TGTGCCAGCAGTAGGGGAGGGGAGCAGTACTTC | CASSRGGEQYF
TRBJ2-7 | TRBV3-1/TRBV3-2 | - | - | TGTGCCAGCAGCCAAGATATAGGCGGGGACCAGACCTACGAGCAGTACTTC | CASSQDIGGDQTYEQYF
TRBJ2-7 | TRBV10-1 | - | - | TGCGCCAGCAGTGAGTATGGCGAGGTGCAGTACTTC | CASSEYGEVQYF
TRBJ1-1 | TRBV13 | TRBD1 | - | TGTGCCAGCAGCTCTAGGGACAGGCTAAACACTGAAGCTTTCTTT | CASSSRDRLNTEAFF
TRBJ2-1 | TRBV29-1 | TRBD2 | - | TGCAGCGCTGGGGTAGCGGGAGGTGTCGAGCAGTTCTTC | CSAGVAGGVEQFF
TRBJ1-2 | TRBV7-2 | TRBD1 | - | TGTGCCAGCAGCTTACCCCAACAGGGGTTCGGTAACTATGGCTACACCTTC | CASSLPQQGFGNYGYTF
TRBJ2-3 | TRBV5-1 | TRBD2 | - | TGCGCCAGCAGCTTACTAGCGGGATTTAAGGATACGCAGTATTTT | CASSLLAGFKDTQYF
TRBJ2-6 | TRBV7-6 | TRBD1 | - | TGTGCCAGCAGCTTAGCGGCAGGGGGCTCTGGGGCCAACGTCCTGACTTTC | CASSLAAGGSGANVLTF
TRBJ1-1 | TRBV3-1/TRBV3-2 | TRBD1 | - | TGTGCCAGCAGCCAAGATAGAGACAGGGTAAACACTGAAGCTTTCTTT | CASSQDRDRVNTEAFF
TRBJ2-7 | TRBV19 | TRBD1 | - | TGTGCCAGTGCACCGGGACAGGGGGTGGGGGAGCAGTACTTC | CASAPGQGVGEQYF
TRBJ2-7 | TRBV5-3 | - | - | TGTGCCAGAAGCTTGGGAGACGAGCAGTACTTC | CARSLGDEQYF
TRBJ2-4 | TRBV7-2 | TRBD2 | few | TGTGCCAGCAGCCCCACGCGGGGGGCTGACTTAGCCAAAAACATTCAGTACTTC | CASSPTRGADLAKNIQYF
TRBJ2-7 | TRBV27 | - | - | TGTGCCAGCAGTCCGGGTATATCCTACGAGCAGTACTTC | CASSPGISYEQYF
TRBJ2-1 | TRBV28 | TRBD2 | - | TGTGCCAGCAGTTCTGCGGGACTAGTGACTAGATTCCAGAGATACAATGAGCAGTTCTTC | CASSSAGLVTRFQRYNEQFF
TRBJ1-2 | TRBV7-9 | TRBD1 | - | TGTGCCAGCGGACAGGCCGTGGAAGGCTACACCTTC | CASGQAVEGYTF
TRBJ2-2 | TRBV14 | - | - | TGTGCCAGCAGCGAGACAGCGATCACCGGGGAGCTGTTTTTT | CASSETAITGELFF
TRBJ1-2 | TRBV15 | - | - | TGTGCCACCAGCAGAGATTTAAGGGGGTCAGATGGCTACACCTTC | CATSRDLRGSDGYTF
TRBJ2-1 | TRBV5-1 | - | once | TGCGCCAGCAGCTTGGAGGGTCAGGGTATCGGCAATGAGCAGTTCTTC | CASSLEGQGIGNEQFF
TRBJ1-1 | TRBV5-6 | - | - | TGTGCCAGCAGCGTCTCCCCGGGTGAGGTTTTCTTT | CASSVSPGEVFF
TRBJ2-1 | TRBV27 | TRBD2 | - | TGTGCCAGCAGTTTATGGGGCGGGGGGGCCGTGGTCCATGAGCAGTTCTTC | CASSLWGGGAVVHEQFF
TRBJ1-4 | TRBV28 | - | once | TGTGCCAGCAGTACGCGACAGCTGGATGAAAAACTGTTTTTT | CASSTRQLDEKLFF